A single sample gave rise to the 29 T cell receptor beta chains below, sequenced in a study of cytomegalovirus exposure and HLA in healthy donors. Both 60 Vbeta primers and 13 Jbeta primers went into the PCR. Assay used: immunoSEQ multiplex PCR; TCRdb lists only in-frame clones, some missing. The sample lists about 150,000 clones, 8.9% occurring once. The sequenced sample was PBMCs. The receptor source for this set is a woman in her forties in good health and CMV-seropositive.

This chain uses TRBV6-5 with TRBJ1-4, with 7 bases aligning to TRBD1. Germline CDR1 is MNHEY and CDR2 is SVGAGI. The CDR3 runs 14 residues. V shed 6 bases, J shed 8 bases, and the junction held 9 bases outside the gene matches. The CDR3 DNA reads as TGTGCCAGCAGCTACAGGGGATCTACCGAAAAACTGTTTTTT. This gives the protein CASSYRGSTEKLFF.

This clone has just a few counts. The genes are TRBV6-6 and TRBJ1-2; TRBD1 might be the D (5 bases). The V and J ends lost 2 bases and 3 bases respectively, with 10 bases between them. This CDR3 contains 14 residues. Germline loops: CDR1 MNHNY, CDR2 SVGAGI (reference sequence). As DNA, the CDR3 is TGTGCCAGCAGTTACGATGGGACTTACTATGGCTACACCTTC. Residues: CASSYDGTYYGYTF.

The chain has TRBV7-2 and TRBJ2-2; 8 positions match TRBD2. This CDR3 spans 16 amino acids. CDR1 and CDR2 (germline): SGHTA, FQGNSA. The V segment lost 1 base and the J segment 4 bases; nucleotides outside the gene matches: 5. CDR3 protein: CASSLDGGAVTGELFF. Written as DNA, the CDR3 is TGTGCCAGCAGCTTAGACGGGGGGGCCGTCACCGGGGAGCTGTTTTTT.

The CDR3 loop is CASSQGLALGKETQYF. CDR3 nucleotide sequence: TGTGCCAGCAGCCAGGGACTAGCGTTGGGAAAAGAGACCCAGTACTTC. This chain joins TRBV7-7 and TRBJ2-5; 10 nucleotides line up with TRBD2. The CDR3 has 16 amino acids. V shed 5 bases and J 3 bases; nucleotides not matched to a gene: 9. CDR1 is SSHAT, CDR2 FNYEAQ, per germline (reference sequence).

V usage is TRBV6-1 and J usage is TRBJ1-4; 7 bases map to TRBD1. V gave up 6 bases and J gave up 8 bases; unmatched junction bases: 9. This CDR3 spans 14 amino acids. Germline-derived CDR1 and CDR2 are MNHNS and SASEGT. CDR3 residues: CASSTGQEREKLFF. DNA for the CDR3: TGTGCCAGCAGCACCGGACAGGAAAGGGAAAAACTGTTTTTT.

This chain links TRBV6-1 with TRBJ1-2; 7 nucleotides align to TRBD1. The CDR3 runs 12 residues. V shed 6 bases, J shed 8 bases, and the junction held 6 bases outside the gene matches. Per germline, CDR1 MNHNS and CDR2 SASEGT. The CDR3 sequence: CASRLTGNGYTF. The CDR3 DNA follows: TGTGCCAGCAGGTTGACAGGGAACGGCTACACCTTC.

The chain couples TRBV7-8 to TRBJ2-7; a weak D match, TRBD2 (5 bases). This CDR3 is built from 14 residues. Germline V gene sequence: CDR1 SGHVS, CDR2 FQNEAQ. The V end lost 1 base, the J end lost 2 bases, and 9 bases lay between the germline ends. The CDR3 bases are TGTGCCAGCAGCTTAGTACGGGATCCCTACGAGCAGTACTTC. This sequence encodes CASSLVRDPYEQYF.

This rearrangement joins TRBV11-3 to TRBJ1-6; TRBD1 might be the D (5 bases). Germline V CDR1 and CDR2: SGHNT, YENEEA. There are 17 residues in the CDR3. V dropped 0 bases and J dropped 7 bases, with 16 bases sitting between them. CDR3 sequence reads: CASSLDWGRTSNSPLHF. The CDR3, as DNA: TGTGCCAGCAGCTTAGATTGGGGCCGAACAAGCAATTCACCCCTCCACTTT.

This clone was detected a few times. CDR3 in amino acids: CASSELGGGPGNTEAFF. The CDR3, as DNA: TGTGCCAGCAGTGAATTAGGGGGGGGGCCAGGCAACACTGAAGCTTTCTTT. The V call is TRBV25-1, the J call TRBJ1-1; D may be TRBD1 (6 bases). V was shortened by 1 base and J by 2 bases, with 17 bases between the two germline ends. There are 17 residues in the CDR3. Germline CDR1 and CDR2: MGHDK and SYGVNS.

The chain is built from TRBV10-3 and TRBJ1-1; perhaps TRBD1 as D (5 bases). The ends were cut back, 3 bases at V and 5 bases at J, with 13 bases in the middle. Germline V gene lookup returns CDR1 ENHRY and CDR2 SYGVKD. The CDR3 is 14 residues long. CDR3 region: CAISDQGYSTEAFF. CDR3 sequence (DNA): TGTGCCATCAGTGATCAGGGTTACTCGACTGAAGCTTTCTTT.

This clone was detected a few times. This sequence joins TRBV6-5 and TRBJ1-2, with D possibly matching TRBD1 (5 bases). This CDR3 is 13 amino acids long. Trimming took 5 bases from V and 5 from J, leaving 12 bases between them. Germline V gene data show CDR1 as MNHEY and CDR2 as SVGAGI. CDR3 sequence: CASSPGGAYGYTF. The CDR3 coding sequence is TGTGCCAGCAGTCCGGGGGGAGCTTATGGCTACACCTTC.

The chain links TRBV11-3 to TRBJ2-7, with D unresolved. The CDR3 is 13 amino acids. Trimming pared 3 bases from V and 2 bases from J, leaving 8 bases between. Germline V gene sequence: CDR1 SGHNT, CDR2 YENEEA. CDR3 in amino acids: CASSFRETYEQYF. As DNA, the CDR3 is TGTGCCAGCAGCTTTAGAGAGACCTACGAGCAGTACTTC.

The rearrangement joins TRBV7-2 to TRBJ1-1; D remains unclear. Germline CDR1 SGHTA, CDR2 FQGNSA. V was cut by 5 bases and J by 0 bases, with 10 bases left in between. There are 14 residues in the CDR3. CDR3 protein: CASSPQRVNTEAFF. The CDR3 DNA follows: TGTGCCAGCAGCCCCCAGCGGGTGAACACTGAAGCTTTCTTT.

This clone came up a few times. The CDR3 region is CASSVEGGGRNTIYF. The DNA of the CDR3 is TGTGCCAGCAGCGTGGAAGGGGGCGGGAGAAACACCATATATTTT. V and J are TRBV9 and TRBJ1-3; 7 bases fit TRBD1. V gave up 2 bases and J gave up 5 bases; unmatched junction bases: 7. There are 15 residues in the CDR3. The germline V gene has CDR1 SGDLS and CDR2 YYNGEE.

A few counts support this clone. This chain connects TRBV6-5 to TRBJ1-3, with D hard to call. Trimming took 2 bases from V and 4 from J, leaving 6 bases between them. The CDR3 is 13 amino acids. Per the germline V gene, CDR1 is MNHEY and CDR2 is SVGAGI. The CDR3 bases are TGTGCCAGCAGTTACAAGGAGGGAAACACCATATATTTT. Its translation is CASSYKEGNTIYF.

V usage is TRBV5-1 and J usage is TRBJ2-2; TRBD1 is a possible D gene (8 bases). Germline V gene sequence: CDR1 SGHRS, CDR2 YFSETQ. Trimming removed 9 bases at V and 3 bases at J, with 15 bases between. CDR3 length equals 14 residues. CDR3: CATGTGGDTGELFF. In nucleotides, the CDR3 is TGCGCCACCGGAACAGGGGGGGACACCGGGGAGCTGTTTTTT.

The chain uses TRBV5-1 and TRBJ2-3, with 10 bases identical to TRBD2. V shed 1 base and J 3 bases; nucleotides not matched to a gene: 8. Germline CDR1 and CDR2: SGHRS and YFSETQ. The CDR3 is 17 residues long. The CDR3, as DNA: TGCGCCAGCAGCTTGCCGGGAGCGGGGGGGCTAACAGATACGCAGTATTTT. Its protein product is CASSLPGAGGLTDTQYF.

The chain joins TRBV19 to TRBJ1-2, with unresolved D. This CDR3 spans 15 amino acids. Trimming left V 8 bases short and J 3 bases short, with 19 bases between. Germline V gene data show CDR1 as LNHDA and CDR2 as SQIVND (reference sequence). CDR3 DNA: TGTGCCAGTCGAAATCGGGAAGCCGGCTACTATGGCTACACCTTC. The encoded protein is CASRNREAGYYGYTF.

CDR3 sequence reads: CASSVATSGTGELFF. Written as DNA, the CDR3 is TGTGCCAGCAGCGTGGCGACTAGCGGGACCGGGGAGCTGTTTTTT. V gene TRBV9 combines with J gene TRBJ2-2, with 10 positions matching TRBD2. V gave up 2 bases and J gave up 5 bases; unmatched junction bases: 3. The CDR3 loop spans 15 amino acids. Germline V gene sequence: CDR1 SGDLS, CDR2 YYNGEE.

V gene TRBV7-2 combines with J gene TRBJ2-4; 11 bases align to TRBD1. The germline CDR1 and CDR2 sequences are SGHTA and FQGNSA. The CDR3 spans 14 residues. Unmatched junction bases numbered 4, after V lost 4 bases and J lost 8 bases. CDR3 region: CASSSSGQGDIQYF. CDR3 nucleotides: TGTGCCAGCAGCTCGTCGGGACAGGGGGACATTCAGTACTTC. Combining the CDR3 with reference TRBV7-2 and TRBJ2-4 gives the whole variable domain GAGVSQSPSNKVTEKGKDVELRCDPISGHTALYWYRQSLGQGLEFLIYFQGNSAPDKSGLPSDRFSAERTGGSVSTLTIQRTQQEDSAVYLCASSSSGQGDIQYFGAGTRLSVL.

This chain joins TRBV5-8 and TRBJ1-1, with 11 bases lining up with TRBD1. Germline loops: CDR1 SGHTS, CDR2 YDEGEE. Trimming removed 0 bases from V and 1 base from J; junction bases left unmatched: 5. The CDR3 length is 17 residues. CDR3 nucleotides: TGTGCCAGCAGCTTGGGGACAGGGGGCTTCACGAACACTGAAGCTTTCTTT. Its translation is CASSLGTGGFTNTEAFF.

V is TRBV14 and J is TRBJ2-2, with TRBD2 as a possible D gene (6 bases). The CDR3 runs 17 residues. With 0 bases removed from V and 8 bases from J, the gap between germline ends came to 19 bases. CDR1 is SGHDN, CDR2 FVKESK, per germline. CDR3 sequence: CASSQDSGWDRSGELFF. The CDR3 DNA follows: TGTGCCAGCAGCCAAGATAGCGGTTGGGATCGTTCGGGGGAGCTGTTTTTT. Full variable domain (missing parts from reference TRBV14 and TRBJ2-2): EAGVTQFPSHSVIEKGQTVTLRCDPISGHDNLYWYRRVMGKEIKFLLHFVKESKQDESGMPNNRFLAERTGGTYSTLKVQPAELEDSGVYFCASSQDSGWDRSGELFFGEGSRLTVL.

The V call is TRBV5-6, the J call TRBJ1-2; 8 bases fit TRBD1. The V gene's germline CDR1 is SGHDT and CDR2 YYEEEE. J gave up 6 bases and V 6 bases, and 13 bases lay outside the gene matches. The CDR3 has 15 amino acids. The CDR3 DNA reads TGTGCCAGCAACACACGGGACAGGTATTATCATGGCTACACCTTC. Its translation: CASNTRDRYYHGYTF.

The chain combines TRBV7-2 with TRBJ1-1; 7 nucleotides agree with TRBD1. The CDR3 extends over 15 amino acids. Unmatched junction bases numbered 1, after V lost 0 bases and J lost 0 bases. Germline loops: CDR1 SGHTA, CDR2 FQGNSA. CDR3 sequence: CASSLAGQLNTEAFF. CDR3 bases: TGTGCCAGCAGCTTAGCGGGACAGTTGAACACTGAAGCTTTCTTT.

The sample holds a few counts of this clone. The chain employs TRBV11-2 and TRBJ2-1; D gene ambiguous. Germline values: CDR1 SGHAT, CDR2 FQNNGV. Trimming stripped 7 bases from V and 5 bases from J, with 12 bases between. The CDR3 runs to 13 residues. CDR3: CASNSLLNNEQFF. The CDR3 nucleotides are TGTGCCAGCAACTCCCTATTAAACAATGAGCAGTTCTTC.

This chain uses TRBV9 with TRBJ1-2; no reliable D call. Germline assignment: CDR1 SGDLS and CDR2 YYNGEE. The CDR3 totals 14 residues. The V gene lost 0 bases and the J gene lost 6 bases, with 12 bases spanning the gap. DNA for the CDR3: TGTGCCAGCAGCGTAGTGGCGGAAAACGATGGCTACACCTTC. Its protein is CASSVVAENDGYTF.

CDR3 bases: TGCGCCAGCAGCTTGGACGGCTCCTACGAGCAGTACTTC. Its translation is CASSLDGSYEQYF. V gene TRBV5-1 combines with J gene TRBJ2-7; D gene uncertain. V dropped 0 bases and J dropped 0 bases, with 4 bases sitting between them. The CDR3 is 13 amino acids. Germline loops: CDR1 SGHRS, CDR2 YFSETQ. Full variable domain (remainder filled in from reference TRBV5-1 and TRBJ2-7): KAGVTQTPRYLIKTRGQQVTLSCSPISGHRSVSWYQQTPGQGLQFLFEYFSETQRNKGNFPGRFSGRQFSNSRSEMNVSTLELGDSALYLCASSLDGSYEQYFGPGTRLTVT.

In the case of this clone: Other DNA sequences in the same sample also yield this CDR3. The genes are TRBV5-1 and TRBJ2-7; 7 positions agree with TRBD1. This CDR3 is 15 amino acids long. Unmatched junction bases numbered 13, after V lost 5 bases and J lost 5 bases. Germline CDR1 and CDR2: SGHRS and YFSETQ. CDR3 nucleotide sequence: TGCGCCAGCAGATCATCCGGAGACAGGGCCCACGAGCAGTACTTC. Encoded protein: CASRSSGDRAHEQYF. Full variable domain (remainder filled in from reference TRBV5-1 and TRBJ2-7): KAGVTQTPRYLIKTRGQQVTLSCSPISGHRSVSWYQQTPGQGLQFLFEYFSETQRNKGNFPGRFSGRQFSNSRSEMNVSTLELGDSALYLCASRSSGDRAHEQYFGPGTRLTVT.

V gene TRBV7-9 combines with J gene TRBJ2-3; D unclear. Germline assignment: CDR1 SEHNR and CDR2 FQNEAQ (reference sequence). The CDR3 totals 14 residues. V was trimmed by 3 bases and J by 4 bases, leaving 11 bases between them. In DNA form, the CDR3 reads TGTGCCAGCAGCTTGGCTAGTTGGGCAGATACGCAGTATTTT. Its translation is CASSLASWADTQYF.